This T cell receptor beta chain is from a study of shared clonotypes between healthy human individuals. Between the trimmed V and J ends, which lost 0 bases and 6 bases, there was a span of 2 bases. Looked up from germline, CDR1 is ENHRY and CDR2 is SYGVKD. This CDR3 region has 12 residues. Findings of the study overall: An effect of sequencing depth on clonotype sharing among donors was expected.

Terminally differentiated effector memory CD45RA+ cells were excluded by CCR7 positive selection of CD45RO-negative cells. Note on this clone: No antigen is known for it.

Clones were read by immunoSEQ multiplex PCR, and TCRdb kept only the in-frame ones, dropping some. The table records hundreds of thousands of clones, less than 97% of them present only once. The receptor was derived from a woman between 25 and 40 years old in good health. The chain carries TRBV10-3 and TRBJ2-2; D gene ambiguous. Sequencing was done on a sample of naive CD8+ T cells sorted from blood. CDR3 amino acids: CAISESAGELFF. Here the CDR3 DNA reads TGTGCCATCAGTGAGTCGGCCGGGGAGCTGTTTTTT.